This T cell receptor beta chain emerged from a study of human versus mouse CDR3 diversity and MHC coevolution. About this clone: Antigen unknown.

CDR1 SGHRS and CDR2 YFSETQ come from the germline V gene. The CDR3 is made up of 15 amino acids. The germline V and J ends were trimmed by 0 bases and 4 bases, with 13 bases remaining between them. Sequencing was performed with immunoSEQ multiplex PCR; in TCRdb, only in-frame clones are kept and a portion is missing. The sample has about 83,000 clones, approximately 90% seen once; the top ten hold roughly 0.15%. General study results and limits: Six or seven MHC II alleles selected the human T cells.

Naive CD4 T cells were sorted as CD45RO-negative, CD62L-positive. The sample taken for sequencing was naive CD4+ T cells from blood. Subset: CD45RO-negative CD62L-positive naive CD4 T cells. The V gene is TRBV5-1, the J gene TRBJ1-1; D might be TRBD1 (6 bases). The receptor was derived from a person aged 25 to 75 in good health. The CDR3 region is CASSLGTTRGTEAFF. The CDR3 bases are TGCGCCAGCAGCTTGGGGACCACCAGGGGCACTGAAGCTTTCTTT.